This T cell receptor (beta chain) was recorded in a study of naive and memory T cell subsets. Study conclusions and caveats: Naive repertoires, especially CD8, held a few larger clonotypes, possibly memory cells re-expressing CD45RA.

Both TRBC1 and TRBC2 were covered by a beta constant-region primer of two equimolar oligonucleotides. Ligated cDNA was amplified by four rounds of PCR with nested alpha and beta constant-region primers and SP2. TCRdb processed the UMI-ligation and nested PCR reads anew with MiXCR; each CDR3 protein has one entry. The sample holds 150,000 or so distinct CDR3 sequences, under 25% seen once. In this sample, this clonotype turned up a few times. Its antigen is undetermined. This receptor was taken from a human donor in good health. Sequenced sample: naive CD4+ T cells from blood.

CDR3: CASSQVRGPMAEAFF. CDR3 DNA: TGTGCCAGCAGCCAAGTAAGGGGGCCGATGGCTGAAGCTTTCTTT. The chain uses TRBV14 and TRBJ1-1; 7 nucleotides match TRBD1. The V segment lost 1 base and the J segment 6 bases; nucleotides outside the gene matches: 8. There are 15 residues in the CDR3. In germline, CDR1 is SGHDN, CDR2 FVKESK.